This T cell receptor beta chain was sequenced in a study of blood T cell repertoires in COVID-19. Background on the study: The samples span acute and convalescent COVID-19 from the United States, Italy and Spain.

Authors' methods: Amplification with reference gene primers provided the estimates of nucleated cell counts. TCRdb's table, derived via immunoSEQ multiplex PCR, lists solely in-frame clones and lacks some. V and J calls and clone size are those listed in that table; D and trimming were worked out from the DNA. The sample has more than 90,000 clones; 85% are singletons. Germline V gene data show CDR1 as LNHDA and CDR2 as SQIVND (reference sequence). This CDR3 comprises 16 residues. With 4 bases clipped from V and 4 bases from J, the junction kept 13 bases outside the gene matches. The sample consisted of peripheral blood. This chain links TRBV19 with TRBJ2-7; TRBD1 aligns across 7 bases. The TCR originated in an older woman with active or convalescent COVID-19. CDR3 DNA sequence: TGTGCCAGTAGTACTCCCCGCGGACAGGAGTTGTACGAGCAGTACTTC. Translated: CASSTPRGQELYEQYF.